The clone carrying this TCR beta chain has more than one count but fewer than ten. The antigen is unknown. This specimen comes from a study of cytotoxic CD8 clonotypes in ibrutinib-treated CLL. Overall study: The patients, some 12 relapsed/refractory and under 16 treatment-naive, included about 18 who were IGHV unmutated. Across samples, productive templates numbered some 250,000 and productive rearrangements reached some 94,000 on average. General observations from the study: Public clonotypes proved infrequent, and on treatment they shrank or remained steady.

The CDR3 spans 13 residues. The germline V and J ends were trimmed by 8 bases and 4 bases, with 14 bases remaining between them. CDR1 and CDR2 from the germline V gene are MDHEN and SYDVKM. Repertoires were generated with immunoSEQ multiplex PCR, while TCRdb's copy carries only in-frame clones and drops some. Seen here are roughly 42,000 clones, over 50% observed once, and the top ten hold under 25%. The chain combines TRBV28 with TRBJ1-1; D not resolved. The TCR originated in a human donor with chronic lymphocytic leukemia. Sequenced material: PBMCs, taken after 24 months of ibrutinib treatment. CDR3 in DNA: TGTGCCAGCGGTGTTCGAGGAGTCACTGAAGCTTTCTTT. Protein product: CASGVRGVTEAFF.